Described below is a single T cell receptor beta chain sequence and its context. These data belong to a study of CD8+CD57+ T cells in acquired aplastic anemia. Across the study: Read counts for CD4+ cells (from healthy donors) averaged approximately 11 million.

V gave up 2 bases and J gave up 6 bases, with 10 bases separating them. The CDR3 totals 13 residues. Germline CDR1 and CDR2: SGHTA and FQGNSA. Genomic DNA templated the TCR beta VDJ and CDR3 profiling. Using its own MiXCR run on the reads, TCRdb lists one record per CDR3 protein. Counted here are about 210,000 distinct CDR3 sequences, roughly 57% occurring once; the ten biggest clones make up about 29%. Sequencing used sorted CD4+, CD8+, or CD8+CD57+ T cells (not recorded which) from PBMCs. The chain combines TRBV7-2 with TRBJ1-1; D is unresolved. The TCR originated in a human donor in good health. Here the CDR3 reads CASSLKGSAEAFF. CDR3 in DNA: TGTGCCAGCAGCTTAAAGGGATCGGCTGAAGCTTTCTTT.